This is a list of T cell receptor beta chains from one sample in a study of tumor-infiltrating lymphocytes in primary liver carcinoma. TCRdb re-called the multiplex PCR reads with MiXCR, one entry per CDR3 protein. The repertoire has fewer than 350,000 distinct CDR3 sequences, approximately 64% of them found once; the top ten carry about 6.5%. Material for sequencing was peripheral blood. These receptors all stem from a man aged 35 to 55 with primary liver carcinoma and hepatitis B virus infection. Both conserved end residues are part of each CDR3. Each record gives: J gene, D gene, V gene, clone size, CDR3 DNA, CDR3 protein. A D gene is named only where the DNA matches it firmly. Not every row has a clone size; where given, it reads once, few, many or a size class.

TRBJ2-7	-	TRBV6-1	few	TGTGCCAGCATAGAAGGTCAGGGGCGAGAGCAGTACTTC	CASIEGQGREQYF
TRBJ2-7	-	TRBV11-2	many	TGTGCCAGCAGCTGGACGGGGGGCACCGGGACTACCTATTACGAGCAGTACTTC	CASSWTGGTGTTYYEQYF
TRBJ2-3	-	TRBV11-2	-	TGTACCAGCGGCTTAGACCTAGATACGCAGTATTTT	CTSGLDLDTQYF
TRBJ2-7	-	TRBV9	-	TGTGCCAGCAGCGTCCAGGGAGGAACCGCCTACGAGCAGTACTTC	CASSVQGGTAYEQYF
TRBJ2-5	TRBD2	TRBV11-2	-	TGTGCCAGCAGCGCCATAAGGCTAGCGGGAGGAGAGACCAAGTGCTTC	CASSAIRLAGGETKCF
TRBJ1-2	TRBD1	TRBV6-2/TRBV6-3	-	TGTGCCAGCATCCCCGCGCCAGGGGGCCGTGGCTACACCTTC	CASIPAPGGRGYTF
TRBJ2-7	TRBD2	TRBV28	-	TGTGCCAGCAGGAGCGGGACTAGCGGGAGCCCCTCCTACGAGCAGTACTTC	CASRSGTSGSPSYEQYF
TRBJ2-7	-	TRBV11-2	many	TGTGCCAGCAGCTCCCCCGGGACACAGTACGAGCAGTACTTC	CASSSPGTQYEQYF
TRBJ1-4	-	TRBV5-6	few	TGTGCCAGCAGCTTGGAACAGCCCGGGGGTGAAAAACTGTTTTTT	CASSLEQPGGEKLFF
TRBJ2-7	TRBD1	TRBV28	-	TGTGCCAGCAGGAGCGACAGGGGGTTCTCCTACGAGCAGTACTTC	CASRSDRGFSYEQYF
TRBJ1-4	-	TRBV4-1	many	TGCGCCAGCAGGGATGAGTTAGCAGATAATGAAAAACTGTTTTTT	CASRDELADNEKLFF
TRBJ2-3	-	TRBV11-2	-	TGTGCCAGCAGCCGAGAGCGGGCAGATACGCAGTATTTT	CASSRERADTQYF
TRBJ2-7	TRBD2	TRBV11-2	once	TGTACCAGCAGCACCAGAGTAGCGGGAGTCGAGCATTACTTC	CTSSTRVAGVEHYF
TRBJ2-1	TRBD2	TRBV11-2	-	TGTGTCAGCAGCATAGCGGGAAAGTACAATGAGCGGTTCTTC	CVSSIAGKYNERFF
TRBJ1-2	-	TRBV4-2	-	TGTGCCAGCAGCCACTTGGACGGCAACTATGGCTACACCTTC	CASSHLDGNYGYTF
TRBJ2-7	TRBD2	TRBV4-1	many	TGCGCCAGCAGCGAGGCGGGAGGGATCCACGAGCAGTACTTC	CASSEAGGIHEQYF
TRBJ2-7	-	TRBV5-4	-	TGTGCCAGCAGCGGGCGGGGAATCGGGGGTTCCTACGAGCAGTACTTC	CASSGRGIGGSYEQYF
TRBJ1-1	-	TRBV6-5	-	TGTGCCAGCAGCCGAGGGGCTGGCACTGAAGCTTTCTTT	CASSRGAGTEAFF
TRBJ2-7	-	TRBV6-1	-	TGTGCCAGCATTTCCGGACTGGCGTGGGGGATCTCCTACGAGCAGTACTTC	CASISGLAWGISYEQYF
TRBJ2-1	TRBD2	TRBV11-2	-	TGTGCCAGCATCTTAGAGGGGACTAGCGGGAGGAATGAGCAGTTCTTC	CASILEGTSGRNEQFF
TRBJ2-1	-	TRBV4-1	few	TGCGCCAGCAGCCAAGGACTAACGGAGAGCTCCTACAATGAGCAGTTCTTC	CASSQGLTESSYNEQFF
TRBJ2-1	TRBD1	TRBV29-1	few	TGCAGCGCTCGCGGAGGGACAGGCTCCTACAATGAGCAGTTCTTC	CSARGGTGSYNEQFF
TRBJ2-3	-	TRBV11-2	-	TGTGCCAGCAGCGAAACAGCCTCCTACGTGCAGTACTTT	CASSETASYVQYF
TRBJ2-1	TRBD1	TRBV29-1	-	TGCAGCGTTGAAGAACGATGGGACAGGGCCTACAATGAGCAGTTCTTC	CSVEERWDRAYNEQFF
TRBJ2-5	-	TRBV14	many	TGTGCCAGCAGCGCGGGAGAGACCCAGTACTTC	CASSAGETQYF
TRBJ1-1	-	TRBV7-9	-	TGTGCCAGCAGCTTAGCGAGGGGAGGAGAAGCTTTCTTT	CASSLARGGEAFF
TRBJ2-2	-	TRBV11-2	many	TGTGCCAGCAGCTTGATACGGGGTGGCACCGGGGAGCTGTTTTTT	CASSLIRGGTGELFF
TRBJ2-7	TRBD1	TRBV12-3/TRBV12-4	-	TGTGTCAGCAGTGAGACAGGGGGGGAGCAGTACTTC	CVSSETGGEQYF
TRBJ1-4	TRBD1	TRBV12-3/TRBV12-4	many	TGTGCCAGCAGTCTCAGGGGGGGGGGTGAAAAACTGTTTTTT	CASSLRGGGEKLFF
TRBJ2-3	-	TRBV11-2	-	TGTGCCAGCTCAGCAGCTAGCACAGATACGCAGTATTTT	CASSAASTDTQYF
TRBJ1-4	-	TRBV6-1	many	TGTGCCAGCAGGAGAGCGGGGGTTTTTGAAAAACTGTTTTTT	CASRRAGVFEKLFF
TRBJ1-1	-	TRBV11-2	-	TGTGCCAGCAGCTTGTCGGCTCACCACACTGAAGCTTTCTTT	CASSLSAHHTEAFF
TRBJ2-3	TRBD2	TRBV11-2	-	TGTGCCAGCAGCTTAGCGCGGGAGGTGCTCACAGGTACGCAGTATTTT	CASSLAREVLTGTQYF
TRBJ1-2	-	TRBV29-1	once	TGCAGTGTTGCCTTAGGCCCTTATGGTCGGAAAGGAGGCTACGCCTTC	CSVALGPYGRKGGYAF
TRBJ2-7	TRBD2	TRBV11-2	-	TGTGTCAGCAGCCCAGCGGGAAACCCATACGAGCAGTACTTC	CVSSPAGNPYEQYF
TRBJ1-6	TRBD1	TRBV11-2	-	TGTGTTAGCAGCTCGAACGCCGGGACAGCAAATTCACCCCTCCACTTT	CVSSSNAGTANSPLHF
TRBJ2-3	TRBD2	TRBV6-4	few	TGTGCCAGCAGTGAATCCAGCGGGAGATACACAGATACGCAGTATTTT	CASSESSGRYTDTQYF
TRBJ2-3	-	TRBV11-2	-	TGTGCCAGCAGCTTAGTATGGCAGATCACAGATACACAGTATTTT	CASSLVWQITDTQYF
TRBJ2-7	TRBD2	TRBV5-6	-	TGTGCCAGCGGCAAAATCGGAGGGAGGGCCCTCTACGAGCAGTACTTC	CASGKIGGRALYEQYF
TRBJ1-1	-	TRBV10-3	-	TGTGCCATCAGTGGGACGATGAACACTGAAGCTTTCTTT	CAISGTMNTEAFF
TRBJ2-7	TRBD2	TRBV12-3/TRBV12-4	-	TGTGCCAGCGCAGCGGGGGTTACCTACGAGCGGTACTTC	CASAAGVTYERYF
TRBJ1-2	-	TRBV6-2/TRBV6-3	-	TGTGCCAACAGTTACCGGGTCAACTATGGCTACACCTTC	CANSYRVNYGYTF
TRBJ2-1	TRBD2	TRBV10-1	-	TGCGCCAGCAGTGAGTCCCAGCGGGAGGGCTATCGGGACTACAATGAGCAGTTCTTC	CASSESQREGYRDYNEQFF
TRBJ1-3	-	TRBV5-5	-	TGTGCCAGCAGCTCGGGAGGCTCTGGAAACACCATATATTTT	CASSSGGSGNTIYF
TRBJ2-1	TRBD2	TRBV7-9	-	TGTGCCAGCAGCCCGTACCTAGCGGACTCCTACAACGAGCAGTTCTTC	CASSPYLADSYNEQFF
TRBJ2-5	TRBD1	TRBV6-2/TRBV6-3	few	TGTGCCAGCAGTTACGTTACAGGGGGGGAGACCCAGTACTTC	CASSYVTGGETQYF
TRBJ2-1	TRBD2	TRBV6-2/TRBV6-3	many	TGTGCCAGCAGCGCAACTAGCGGGAGCTACAATGAGCAGTTCTTC	CASSATSGSYNEQFF
TRBJ2-2	TRBD1	TRBV4-1	-	TGCGCCAGCCGCGCCGGACAGGGCCCAGACACCGGGGAGCTGTTTTTT	CASRAGQGPDTGELFF
TRBJ1-1	-	TRBV6-1	-	TGTGCCAGCAGTGGACGCAACACTGAAGCTTTCTTT	CASSGRNTEAFF
TRBJ2-1	TRBD2	TRBV11-2	-	TGTGCCAGCAGCTGGACTAGCTGGAACTACAGTGAGCAGTTCTTC	CASSWTSWNYSEQFF